A single sample gave rise to the 12 T cell receptor beta chains below, sequenced in a study of T cells in Graves' hyperthyroidism and ophthalmopathy. The source material, RNA transcripts, was used to amplify TCR beta CDR3 regions. A first-round RT-PCR of the TCR CDR3 used the HTBI primer set. TCRdb reanalysed the multiplex PCR reads using MiXCR and keeps one entry per CDR3 protein. Altogether 660,000 or so distinct CDR3 sequences are present, 40% to 55% being singletons, with the ten largest covering about 7.7%. The sequenced sample consisted of peripheral blood or thyroid tissue (not recorded which). The receptors here all came from an adult man with Graves' disease, either hyperthyroidism or ophthalmopathy (not recorded which).

This clonotype was seen more than once but under ten times. The rearrangement joins TRBV19 to TRBJ2-7; D might be TRBD1 (5 bases). The germline V gene encodes CDR1 LNHDA and CDR2 SQIVND (reference sequence). CDR3 size: 16 residues. The V and J ends lost 0 bases and 3 bases respectively, with 15 bases between them. CDR3 coding DNA: TGTGCCAGTAGTATAGACCAGGGCCCCTTCGGCTACGAGCAGTACTTC. Its protein is CASSIDQGPFGYEQYF.

The chain has TRBV29-1 and TRBJ1-2; no clear D. The CDR3 spans 8 residues. Per the germline V gene, CDR1 is SQVTM and CDR2 is ANQGSEA. Trimming removed 4 bases from V and 7 bases from J, with 1 base in between. The chain's CDR3 is CSVGGYTF. CDR3 sequence (DNA): TGCAGCGTTGGTGGCTACACCTTC.

This clonotype has just a few counts. V usage is TRBV24-1 and J usage is TRBJ2-2; 7 bases are a match to TRBD1. Losses at the gene ends were 2 bases for V and 1 base for J; bases not matched to a gene: 6. CDR1 and CDR2 (germline): KGHDR, SFDVKD. The CDR3 is 17 amino acids. In DNA form, the CDR3 reads TGTGCCACCAGTGATTCGTCAGGGGGTGAGAACACCGGGGAGCTGTTTTTT. This gives the protein CATSDSSGGENTGELFF.

The chain links TRBV2 to TRBJ1-5; D is unclear. V dropped 4 bases and J dropped 0 bases, with 10 bases sitting between them. CDR3 size: 15 residues. Germline values: CDR1 SNHLY, CDR2 FYNNEI. The CDR3 reads CASSARWSSNQPQHF. CDR3 in DNA: TGTGCCAGCAGTGCTAGATGGAGTAGCAATCAGCCCCAGCATTTT.

This clonotype occurred many times. The chain uses TRBV7-8 and TRBJ1-1; the D gene is possibly TRBD1 (6 bases). The CDR3 extends over 16 amino acids. Trimming removed 4 bases from V and 0 bases from J, with 15 bases in between. Per germline, CDR1 SGHVS and CDR2 FQNEAQ. CDR3 region: CASSSVGGGMNTEAFF. The CDR3 region has the DNA TGTGCCAGCAGCTCTGTTGGGGGCGGGATGAACACTGAAGCTTTCTTT.

Many counts were recorded for this clonotype. The chain joins TRBV24-1 to TRBJ1-1, with a weak D call TRBD1 (6 bases). The CDR3 has 13 residues. Trimming removed 8 bases from V and 4 bases from J, with 13 bases in between. Germline CDR1 reads KGHDR; CDR2 reads SFDVKD. As DNA, the CDR3 is TGTGCCACCAATCAGGGGCAGGGCACTGAAGCTTTCTTT. Its translation is CATNQGQGTEAFF.

In the case of this clonotype: This sequence may be a read error, since a much larger clone differs from it by one base. The missing conserved phenylalanine or tryptophan at the end of this CDR3 makes a read error likely. V is TRBV5-1 and J is TRBJ1-2, with D hard to call. Germline CDR1 reads SGHRS; CDR2 reads YFSETQ. The CDR3 covers 13 residues. V lost 0 bases and J lost 5, with 8 bases in between. The chain's CDR3 is CASSLGTLYGYTL. The CDR3 coding sequence is TGCGCCAGCAGCTTGGGTACTCTGTATGGCTACACCTTG.

This clonotype came up many times. The chain couples TRBV7-9 to TRBJ1-1; D remains ambiguous. The CDR3 covers 10 residues. Germline V gene lookup returns CDR1 SEHNR and CDR2 FQNEAQ (reference sequence). Trimming pared 6 bases from V and 3 bases from J, leaving 2 bases between. CDR3 sequence (DNA): TGTGCCAGCAGTTACACTGAAGCTTTCTTT. This codes for CASSYTEAFF.

This clonotype appeared once. The rearrangement uses TRBV7-9 and TRBJ2-7; D is uncertain. The CDR3 is 17 residues long. Between the trimmed V and J ends, which lost 10 bases and 1 base, there was a span of 26 bases. The germline CDR1 and CDR2 sequences are SEHNR and FQNEAQ (reference sequence). This chain's CDR3 is CAISASSLDPQSYEQYF. CDR3 DNA sequence: TGTGCCATAAGTGCCAGCAGCTTGGATCCGCAATCCTACGAGCAGTACTTC. The entire variable domain, with the rest obtained from reference TRBV7-9 and TRBJ2-7, is as follows: DTGVSQNPRHKITKRGQNVTFRCDPISEHNRLYWYRQTLGQGPEFLTYFQNEAQLEKSRLLSDRFSAERPKGSFSTLEIQRTEQGDSAMYLCAISASSLDPQSYEQYFGPGTRLTVT.

The gene calls are TRBV19 and TRBJ1-2, with no clear D. The CDR3 runs to 14 residues. Trimming shortened V by 0 bases and J by 6 bases, and 11 bases separated the two germline ends. Germline V gene data show CDR1 as LNHDA and CDR2 as SQIVND (reference sequence). In DNA, the CDR3 is TGTGCCAGTAGTATAGATCCGGGGAGGGATGGCTACACCTTC. It specifies CASSIDPGRDGYTF.

In nucleotides, the CDR3 is TGTGCCACCAGCCCCAGGGGCGGGGACGCAACTAATGAAAAACTGTTTTTT. It specifies CATSPRGGDATNEKLFF. The chain links TRBV15 to TRBJ1-4; D may be TRBD1 (6 bases). This CDR3 has 17 residues. The V end was cut by 5 bases, the J end by 0 bases, with 16 bases between. CDR1 and CDR2 (germline): LNHNV, YYDKDF (reference sequence).

This clonotype occurred a few times. CDR3 nucleotide sequence: TGTGCCAGCAGTTACGGGCAAAAGAACACTGAAGCTTTCTTT. This translates into CASSYGQKNTEAFF. The chain employs TRBV6-5 and TRBJ1-1; the D is unclear. The V end lost 2 bases, the J end lost 1 base, and 8 bases lay between the germline ends. The CDR3 is 14 residues long. Germline CDR1 reads MNHEY; CDR2 reads SVGAGI.